This T cell receptor beta chain originates from a study of cytomegalovirus exposure and HLA in healthy donors. Regarding the study as a whole: Subsequent analysis revealed that first-cohort TCR clusters tended to co-occur in the 120 validation repertoires.

Germline V gives CDR1 LNHDA, CDR2 SQIVND (reference sequence). The V gene lost 7 bases and the J gene lost 4 bases, with 16 bases spanning the gap. The CDR3 totals 14 residues. While the first cohort had around 700 subjects, the donors belonged to the separate validation cohort of 100 to 150 subjects. Assay: immunoSEQ multiplex PCR; the TCRdb copy retains only in-frame clones and omits some. Of 230,000 or so clones in the sample, approximately 86% were seen once. Concerning this clone: Its target is unknown.

The TCR was taken from a young woman in good health and CMV-seronegative. This rearrangement joins TRBV19 to TRBJ1-2; perhaps TRBD1 as D (6 bases). The sequenced sample consisted of PBMCs. The CDR3 sequence: CASNPGGGVYGYTF. The DNA of the CDR3 is TGTGCCAGTAACCCTGGGGGGGGCGTCTATGGCTACACCTTC. The full variable domain, in which reference TRBV19 and TRBJ1-2 provide the parts outside the CDR3, is DGGITQSPKYLFRKEGQNVTLSCEQNLNHDAMYWYRQDPGQGLRLIYYSQIVNDFQKGDIAEGYSVSREKKESFPLTVTSAQKNPTAFYLCASNPGGGVYGYTFGSGTRLTVV.